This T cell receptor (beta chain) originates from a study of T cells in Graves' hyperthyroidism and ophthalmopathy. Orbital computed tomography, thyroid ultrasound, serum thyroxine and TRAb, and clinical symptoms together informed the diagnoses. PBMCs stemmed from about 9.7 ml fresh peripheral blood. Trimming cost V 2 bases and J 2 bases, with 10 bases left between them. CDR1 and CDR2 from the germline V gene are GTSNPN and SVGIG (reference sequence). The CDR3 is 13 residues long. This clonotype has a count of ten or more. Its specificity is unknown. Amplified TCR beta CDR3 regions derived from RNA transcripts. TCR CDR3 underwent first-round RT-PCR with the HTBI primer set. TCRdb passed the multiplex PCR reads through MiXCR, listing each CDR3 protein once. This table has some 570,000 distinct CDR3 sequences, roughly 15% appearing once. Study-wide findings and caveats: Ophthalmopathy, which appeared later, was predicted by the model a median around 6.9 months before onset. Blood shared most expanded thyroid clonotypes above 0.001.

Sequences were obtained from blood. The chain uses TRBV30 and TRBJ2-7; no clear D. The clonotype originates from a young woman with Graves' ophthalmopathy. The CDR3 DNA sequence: TGTGCCTGGAGTAATCGGAAACCCTACGAGCAGTACTTC. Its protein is CAWSNRKPYEQYF. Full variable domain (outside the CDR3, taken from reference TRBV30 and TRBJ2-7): SQTIHQWPATLVQPVGSPLSLECTVEGTSNPNLYWYRQAAGRGLQLLFYSVGIGQISSEVPQNLSASRPQDRQFILSSKKLLLSDSGFYLCAWSNRKPYEQYFGPGTRLTVT.